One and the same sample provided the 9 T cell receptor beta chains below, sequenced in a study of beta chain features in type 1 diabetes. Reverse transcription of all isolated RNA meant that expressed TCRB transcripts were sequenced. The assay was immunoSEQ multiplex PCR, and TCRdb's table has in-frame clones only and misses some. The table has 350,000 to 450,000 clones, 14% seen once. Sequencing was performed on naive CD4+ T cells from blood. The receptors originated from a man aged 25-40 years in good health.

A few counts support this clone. The CDR3 DNA is TGTGCCAGCAGTTTGACAGGGGGAATCTATGGCTACACCTTC. Its protein product is CASSLTGGIYGYTF. The chain links TRBV6-6 to TRBJ1-2; TRBD1 agrees at 9 bases. This CDR3 contains 14 residues. Germline CDR1 reads MNHNY; CDR2 reads SVGAGI (reference sequence). The trim removed 4 bases at V and 4 bases at J, leaving 4 bases unmatched.

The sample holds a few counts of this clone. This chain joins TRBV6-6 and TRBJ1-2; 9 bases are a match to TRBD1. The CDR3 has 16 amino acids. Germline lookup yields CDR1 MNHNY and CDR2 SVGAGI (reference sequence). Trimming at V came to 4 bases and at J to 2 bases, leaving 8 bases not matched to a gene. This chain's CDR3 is CASSSPGTGSNYGYTF. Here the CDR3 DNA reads TGTGCCAGCAGTTCCCCCGGGACAGGGTCGAACTATGGCTACACCTTC.

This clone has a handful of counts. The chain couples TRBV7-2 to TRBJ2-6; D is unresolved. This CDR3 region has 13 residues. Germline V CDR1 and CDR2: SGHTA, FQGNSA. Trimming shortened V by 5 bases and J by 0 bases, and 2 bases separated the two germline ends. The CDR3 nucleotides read TGTGCCAGCAGCGCCTCTGGGGCCAACGTCCTGACTTTC. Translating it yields CASSASGANVLTF.

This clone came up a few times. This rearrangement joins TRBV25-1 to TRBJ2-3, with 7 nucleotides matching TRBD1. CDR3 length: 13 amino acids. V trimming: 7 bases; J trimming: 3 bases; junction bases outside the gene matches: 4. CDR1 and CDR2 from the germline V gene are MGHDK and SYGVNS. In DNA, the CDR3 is TGTGCCAGCATTGGGGACAGAACAGATACGCAGTATTTT. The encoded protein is CASIGDRTDTQYF.

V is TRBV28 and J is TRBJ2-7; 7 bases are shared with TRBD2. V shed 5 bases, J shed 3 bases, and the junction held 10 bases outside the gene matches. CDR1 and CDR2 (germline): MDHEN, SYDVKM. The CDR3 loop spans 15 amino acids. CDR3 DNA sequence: TGTGCCAGCAGTCGAAGCGGGGCTAGCGGCTACGAGCAGTACGTC. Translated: CASSRSGASGYEQYV.

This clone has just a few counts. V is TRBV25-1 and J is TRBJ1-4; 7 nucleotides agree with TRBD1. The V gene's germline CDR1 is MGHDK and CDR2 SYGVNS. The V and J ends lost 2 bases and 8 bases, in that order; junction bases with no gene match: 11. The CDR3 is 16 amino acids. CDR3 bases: TGTGCCAGCAGTGAAGGTGTGGCAGGGGGATGGGAAAAACTGTTTTTT. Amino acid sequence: CASSEGVAGGWEKLFF.

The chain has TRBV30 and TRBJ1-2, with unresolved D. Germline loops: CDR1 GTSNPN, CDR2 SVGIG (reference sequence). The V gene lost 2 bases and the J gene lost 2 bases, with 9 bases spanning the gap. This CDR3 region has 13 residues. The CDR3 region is CAWSLVSNYGYTF. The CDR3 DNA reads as TGTGCCTGGAGTTTGGTGAGCAACTATGGCTACACCTTC.

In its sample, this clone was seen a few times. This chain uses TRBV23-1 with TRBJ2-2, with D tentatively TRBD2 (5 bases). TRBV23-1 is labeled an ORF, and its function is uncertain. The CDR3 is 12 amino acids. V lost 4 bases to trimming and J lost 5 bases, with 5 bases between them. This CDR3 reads CASSRETGELFF. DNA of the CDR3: TGCGCCAGCAGTCGGGAGACCGGGGAGCTGTTTTTT.

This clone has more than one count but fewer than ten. Written as DNA, the CDR3 is TGTGCCAGCAGCTTAGCTGCGGGAGTAATAAATGAGCAGTTCTTC. Translated, it gives CASSLAAGVINEQFF. The rearrangement uses TRBV11-2 and TRBJ2-1, with 7 bases lining up with TRBD2. Germline loops: CDR1 SGHAT, CDR2 FQNNGV. The CDR3 has 15 residues. With 1 base clipped from V and 7 bases from J, the junction kept 7 bases outside the gene matches. The full variable domain, completed using reference TRBV11-2 and TRBJ2-1, is EAGVAQSPRYKIIEKRQSVAFWCNPISGHATLYWYQQILGQGPKLLIQFQNNGVVDDSQLPKDRFSAERLKGVDSTLKIQPAKLEDSAVYLCASSLAAGVINEQFFGPGTRLTVL.